These 6 T cell receptor beta chains were all obtained from the same sample, sequenced in a study of blood T cell repertoires in COVID-19. Libraries were prepared by immunoSEQ multiplex PCR; TCRdb keeps only in-frame clonotypes and omits some of them. The sample yields hundreds of thousands of clones, 75% to 90% seen once. Sample: PBMCs or T cells enriched from blood (not recorded which). All receptors come from a woman aged 18-35 years who had recovered from COVID-19.

This clone appeared once. The chain couples TRBV5-1 to TRBJ2-5, with a possible D match to TRBD1 (6 bases). CDR1 and CDR2 from the germline V gene are SGHRS and YFSETQ. This CDR3 spans 14 amino acids. V shed 4 bases and J shed 5 bases, with 15 bases lying between them. This chain's CDR3 is CASSGGYAFETQYF. CDR3 bases: TGCGCCAGCAGCGGGGGCTACGCCTTTGAGACCCAGTACTTC.

V usage is TRBV14 and J usage is TRBJ2-2; D perhaps matches TRBD2 (6 bases). CDR3 length equals 13 residues. Trimming shortened V by 1 base and J by 7 bases, and 7 bases separated the two germline ends. The germline V gene encodes CDR1 SGHDN and CDR2 FVKESK. CDR3 DNA sequence: TGTGCCAGCAGCCAAGTGCGGGGCGGGGAGCTGTTTTTT. Residues: CASSQVRGGELFF.

This chain links TRBV5-5 with TRBJ2-3; tentatively, D is TRBD2 (7 bases). The V end was cut by 2 bases, the J end by 5 bases, with 15 bases between. CDR3 size: 15 residues. In germline, CDR1 is SGHKS, CDR2 YYEKEE (reference sequence). The CDR3 region is CASSLFGGGGDTQYF. The CDR3 region has the DNA TGTGCCAGCAGCTTATTCGGGGGCGGGGGAGATACGCAGTATTTT.

The chain links TRBV25-1 to TRBJ1-3; D perhaps matches TRBD1 (5 bases). The CDR3 has 15 residues. V shed 3 bases and J shed 0 bases, with 9 bases lying between them. Germline V gene sequence: CDR1 MGHDK, CDR2 SYGVNS. CDR3: CASSDDRNSGNTIYF. The CDR3 nucleotides read TGTGCCAGCAGTGATGACAGAAACTCTGGAAACACCATATATTTT.

This clone occurred once. The V call is TRBV30, the J call TRBJ1-3; a possible D gene is TRBD1 (5 bases). The CDR3 length is 13 residues. Germline V lookup: CDR1 GTSNPN, CDR2 SVGIG (reference sequence). Trimming pared 6 bases from V and 1 base from J, leaving 10 bases between. CDR3 sequence reads: CACSGQSGNTIYF. The CDR3 DNA reads as TGTGCCTGTTCAGGGCAGTCTGGAAACACCATATATTTT.

V and J are TRBV5-8 and TRBJ1-1; a weak D match, TRBD1 (6 bases). CDR3 length equals 15 residues. CDR1 SGHTS and CDR2 YDEGEE come from the germline V gene. V was clipped by 4 bases and J by 1 base, with 14 bases between them. Here the CDR3 reads CASSPRDKGNTEAFF. The CDR3 nucleotides read TGTGCCAGCAGCCCCCGGGACAAGGGGAACACTGAAGCTTTCTTT.